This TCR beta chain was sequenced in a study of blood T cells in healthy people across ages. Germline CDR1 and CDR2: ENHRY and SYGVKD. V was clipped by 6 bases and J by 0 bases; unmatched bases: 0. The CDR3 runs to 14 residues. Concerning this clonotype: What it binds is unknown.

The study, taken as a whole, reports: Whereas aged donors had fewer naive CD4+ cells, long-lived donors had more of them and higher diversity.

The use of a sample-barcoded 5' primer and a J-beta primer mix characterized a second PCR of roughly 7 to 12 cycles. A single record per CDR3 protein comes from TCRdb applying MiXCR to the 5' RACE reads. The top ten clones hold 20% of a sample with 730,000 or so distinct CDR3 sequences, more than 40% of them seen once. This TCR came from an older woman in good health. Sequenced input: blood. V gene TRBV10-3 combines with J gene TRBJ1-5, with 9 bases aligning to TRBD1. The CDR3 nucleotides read TGTGCCATCAGGGGACAGGGTAGCAATCAGCCCCAGCATTTT. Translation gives CAIRGQGSNQPQHF.